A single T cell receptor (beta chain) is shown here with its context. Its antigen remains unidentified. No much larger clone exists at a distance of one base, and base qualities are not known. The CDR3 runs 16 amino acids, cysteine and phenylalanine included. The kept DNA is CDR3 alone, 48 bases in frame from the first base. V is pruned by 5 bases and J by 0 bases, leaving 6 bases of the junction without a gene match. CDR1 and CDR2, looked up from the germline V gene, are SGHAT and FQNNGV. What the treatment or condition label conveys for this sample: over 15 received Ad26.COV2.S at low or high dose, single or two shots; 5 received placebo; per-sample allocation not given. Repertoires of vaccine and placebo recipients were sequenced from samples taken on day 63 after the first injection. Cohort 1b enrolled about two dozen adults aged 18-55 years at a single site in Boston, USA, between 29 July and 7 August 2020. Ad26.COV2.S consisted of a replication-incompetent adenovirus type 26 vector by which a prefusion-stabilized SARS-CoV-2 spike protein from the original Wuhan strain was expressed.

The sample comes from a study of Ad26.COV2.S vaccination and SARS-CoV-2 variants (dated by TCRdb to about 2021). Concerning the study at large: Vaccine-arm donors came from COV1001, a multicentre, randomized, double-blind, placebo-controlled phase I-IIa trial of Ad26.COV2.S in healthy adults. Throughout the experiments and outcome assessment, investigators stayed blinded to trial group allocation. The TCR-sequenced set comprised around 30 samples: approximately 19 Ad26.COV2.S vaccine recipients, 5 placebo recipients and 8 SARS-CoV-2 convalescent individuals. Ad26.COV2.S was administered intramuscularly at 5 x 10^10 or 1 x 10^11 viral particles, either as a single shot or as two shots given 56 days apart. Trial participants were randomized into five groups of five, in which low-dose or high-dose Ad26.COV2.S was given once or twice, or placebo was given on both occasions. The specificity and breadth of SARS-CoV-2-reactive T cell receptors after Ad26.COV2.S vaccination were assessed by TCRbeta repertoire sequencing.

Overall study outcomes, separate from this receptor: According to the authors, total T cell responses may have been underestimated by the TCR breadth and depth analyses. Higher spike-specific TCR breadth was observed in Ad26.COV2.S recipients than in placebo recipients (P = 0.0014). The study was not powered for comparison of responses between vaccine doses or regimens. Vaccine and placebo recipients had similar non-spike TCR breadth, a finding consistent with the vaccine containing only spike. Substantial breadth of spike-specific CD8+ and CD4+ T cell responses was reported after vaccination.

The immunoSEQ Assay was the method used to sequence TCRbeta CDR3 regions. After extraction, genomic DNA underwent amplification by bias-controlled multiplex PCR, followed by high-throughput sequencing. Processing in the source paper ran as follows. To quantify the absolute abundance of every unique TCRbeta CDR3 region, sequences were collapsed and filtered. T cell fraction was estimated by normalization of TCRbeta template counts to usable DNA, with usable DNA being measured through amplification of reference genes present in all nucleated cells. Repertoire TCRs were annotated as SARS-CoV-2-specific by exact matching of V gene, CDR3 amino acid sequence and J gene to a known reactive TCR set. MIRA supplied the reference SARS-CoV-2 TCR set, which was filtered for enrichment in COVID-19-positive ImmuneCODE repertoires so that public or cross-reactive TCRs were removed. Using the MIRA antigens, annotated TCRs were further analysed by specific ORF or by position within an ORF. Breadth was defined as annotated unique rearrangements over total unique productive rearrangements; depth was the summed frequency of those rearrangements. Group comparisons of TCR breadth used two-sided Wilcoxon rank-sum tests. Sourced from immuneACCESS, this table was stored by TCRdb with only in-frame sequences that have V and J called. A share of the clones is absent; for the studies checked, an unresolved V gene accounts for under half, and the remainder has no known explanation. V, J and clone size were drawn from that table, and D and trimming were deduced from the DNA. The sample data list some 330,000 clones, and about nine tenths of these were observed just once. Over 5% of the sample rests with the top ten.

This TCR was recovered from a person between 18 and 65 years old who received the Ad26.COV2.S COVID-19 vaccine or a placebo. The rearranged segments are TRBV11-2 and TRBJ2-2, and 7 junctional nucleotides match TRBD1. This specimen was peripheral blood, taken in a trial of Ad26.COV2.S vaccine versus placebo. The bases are TGTGCCAGCAGCGCCCGGGACAGAGCGAACACCGGGGAGCTGTTTTTT. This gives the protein CASSARDRANTGELFF. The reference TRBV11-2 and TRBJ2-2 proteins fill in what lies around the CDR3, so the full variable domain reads EAGVAQSPRYKIIEKRQSVAFWCNPISGHATLYWYQQILGQGPKLLIQFQNNGVVDDSQLPKDRFSAERLKGVDSTLKIQPAKLEDSAVYLCASSARDRANTGELFFGEGSRLTVL.